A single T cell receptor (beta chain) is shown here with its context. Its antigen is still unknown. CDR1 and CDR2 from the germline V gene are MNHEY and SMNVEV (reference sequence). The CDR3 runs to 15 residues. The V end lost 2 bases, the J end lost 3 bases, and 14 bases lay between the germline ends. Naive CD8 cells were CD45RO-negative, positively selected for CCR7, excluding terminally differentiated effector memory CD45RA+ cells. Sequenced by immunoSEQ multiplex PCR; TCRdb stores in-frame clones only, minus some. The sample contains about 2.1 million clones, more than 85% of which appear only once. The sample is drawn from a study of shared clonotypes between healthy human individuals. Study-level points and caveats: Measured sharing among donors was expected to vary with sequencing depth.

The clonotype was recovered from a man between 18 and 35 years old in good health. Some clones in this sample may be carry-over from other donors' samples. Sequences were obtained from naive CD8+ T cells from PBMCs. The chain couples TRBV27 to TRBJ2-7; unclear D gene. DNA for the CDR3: TGTGCCAGCAGTTTAAGGGCATCTTCCCTCTACGAGCAGTACTTC. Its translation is CASSLRASSLYEQYF.